This T cell receptor (beta chain) was identified during a study of radiation and T cells in renal cell carcinoma. The data were produced by immunoSEQ multiplex PCR, yet TCRdb's version contains in-frame clones alone and is incomplete. The sample consists of about 140,000 clones, around four fifths of them appearing once. V lost 4 bases, J lost 6 bases, and 4 bases stayed unmatched. In germline, CDR1 is SGHKS, CDR2 YYEKEE (reference sequence). The CDR3 runs 12 residues. Time point reported: baseline pretreatment blood. Specified treatment: 15 Gy SBRT to primary tumor, nephrectomy 4 weeks later. This clonotype originated in a woman in her fifties or sixties with renal cell carcinoma. V gene TRBV5-5 combines with J gene TRBJ2-7; 7 bases are a match to TRBD1. Sequencing was performed on blood, taken from a patient whose treatment included radiotherapy and nephrectomy. CDR3 nucleotides: TGTGCCAGCAGCCGACAGGGCGGCGAGCAGTACTTC. The encoded protein is CASSRQGGEQYF. The entire variable domain, with the rest obtained from reference TRBV5-5 and TRBJ2-7, is as follows: DAGVTQSPTHLIKTRGQQVTLRCSPISGHKSVSWYQQVLGQGPQFIFQYYEKEERGRGNFPDRFSARQFPNYSSELNVNALLLGDSALYLCASSRQGGEQYFGPGTRLTVT.